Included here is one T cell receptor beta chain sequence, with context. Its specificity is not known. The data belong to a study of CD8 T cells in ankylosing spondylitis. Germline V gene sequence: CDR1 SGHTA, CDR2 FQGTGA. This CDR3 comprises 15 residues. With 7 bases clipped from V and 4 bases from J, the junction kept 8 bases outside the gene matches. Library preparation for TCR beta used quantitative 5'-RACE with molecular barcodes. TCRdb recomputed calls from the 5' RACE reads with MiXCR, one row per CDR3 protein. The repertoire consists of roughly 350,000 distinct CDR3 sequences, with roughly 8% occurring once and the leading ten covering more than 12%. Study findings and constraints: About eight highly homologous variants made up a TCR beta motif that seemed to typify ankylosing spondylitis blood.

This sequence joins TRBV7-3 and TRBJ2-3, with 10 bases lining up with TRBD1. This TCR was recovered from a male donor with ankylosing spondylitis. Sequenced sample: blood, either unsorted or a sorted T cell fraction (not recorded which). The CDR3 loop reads CASKLGTGDADTQYF. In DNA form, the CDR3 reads TGTGCCAGCAAACTGGGGACAGGGGACGCAGATACGCAGTATTTT.